This TCR beta chain was retrieved from a study of shared clonotypes between healthy human individuals. Trimming removed 4 bases from V and 6 bases from J; junction bases left unmatched: 15. The CDR3 covers 16 residues. Germline V gene lookup returns CDR1 GTSNPN and CDR2 SVGIG (reference sequence). Profiling relied on immunoSEQ multiplex PCR, and the TCRdb table lists in-frame clones only, not all of them. The profile shows approximately 1.5 million clones, around 98% of them singletons. The TCR originated in a man aged 30-40 years in good health. The genes are TRBV30 and TRBJ2-3; 8 nucleotides line up with TRBD2. The material sequenced was naive CD4+ T cells sorted from blood. Indicated subset: CD45RA+ positively selected. CDR3 sequence: CAWTPPGGPGLDTQYF. As DNA, the CDR3 is TGTGCCTGGACCCCCCCGGGAGGGCCAGGTTTGGATACGCAGTATTTT. The full variable domain, completed using reference TRBV30 and TRBJ2-3, is SQTIHQWPATLVQPVGSPLSLECTVEGTSNPNLYWYRQAAGRGLQLLFYSVGIGQISSEVPQNLSASRPQDRQFILSSKKLLLSDSGFYLCAWTPPGGPGLDTQYFGPGTRLTVL.